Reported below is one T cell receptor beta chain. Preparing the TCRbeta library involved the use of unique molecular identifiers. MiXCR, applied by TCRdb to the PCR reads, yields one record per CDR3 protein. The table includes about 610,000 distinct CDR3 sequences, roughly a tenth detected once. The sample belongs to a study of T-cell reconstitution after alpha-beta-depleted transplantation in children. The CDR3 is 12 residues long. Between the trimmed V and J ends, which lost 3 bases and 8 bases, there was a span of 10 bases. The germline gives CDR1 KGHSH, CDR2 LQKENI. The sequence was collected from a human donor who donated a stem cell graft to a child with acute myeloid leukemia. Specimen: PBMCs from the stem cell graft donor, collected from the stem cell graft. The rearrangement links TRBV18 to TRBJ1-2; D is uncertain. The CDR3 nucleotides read TGTGCCAGCTCACCGGGAGTGGAGGGCTACACCTTC. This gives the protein CASSPGVEGYTF.